The clone carrying this TCR beta chain was recorded many times. Its specificity is not known. The CDR3 runs to 15 residues. Germline V CDR1 and CDR2: SQVTM, ANQGSEA. V was shortened by 6 bases and J by 0 bases, with 17 bases between the two germline ends. The roughly 18-32 mg bulk tissue piece was not sorted before simultaneous RNA and DNA extraction. These data originate in a study of tumor-infiltrating lymphocytes in primary liver carcinoma. Overall study findings and caveats: A fraction of only about 7.5-25% of top clones appeared in all five tumor regions. Lower overlap was observed for tumor-adjacent and tumor-blood pairs relative to tumor region pairs. Tumors had a top-250-clone fraction that was significantly higher than blood (p = 0.039).

From 500 ng of total RNA, TCR beta-specific cDNA was reverse-transcribed using a constant-region primer. A slightly modified ARM-PCR protocol with three nested multiplex PCR rounds produced these TCR beta libraries. Rounds one and two of PCR, each of about 10 cycles, were primed with TRBV1-TRBV30 forward primers and a C-beta reverse primer. TCRdb called the multiplex PCR reads again in MiXCR, with one record for every CDR3 protein. The sample shows tens of thousands of distinct CDR3 sequences, 72% of them seen only once. This chain links TRBV29-1 with TRBJ1-1; D may be TRBD1 (6 bases). The sample taken for sequencing was liver tumor tissue from sampling region 1. Subset specified: tumor region T1, superior pole. This TCR came from a man aged 35 to 55 with primary liver carcinoma and hepatitis B virus infection. CDR3 sequence: CSVAAGAQMNTEAFF. The CDR3 DNA reads TGCAGCGTCGCAGCAGGGGCCCAAATGAACACTGAAGCTTTCTTT.